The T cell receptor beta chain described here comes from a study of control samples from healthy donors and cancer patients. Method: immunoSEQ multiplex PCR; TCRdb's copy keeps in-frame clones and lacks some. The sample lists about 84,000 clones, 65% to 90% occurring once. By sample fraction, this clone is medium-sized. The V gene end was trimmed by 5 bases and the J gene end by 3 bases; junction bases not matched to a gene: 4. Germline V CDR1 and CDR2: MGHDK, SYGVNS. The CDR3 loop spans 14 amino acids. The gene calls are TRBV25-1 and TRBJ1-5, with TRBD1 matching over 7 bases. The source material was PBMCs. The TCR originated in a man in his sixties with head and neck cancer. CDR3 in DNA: TGTGCCAGCAGTCTGACAGGGTCCAATCAGCCCCAGCATTTT. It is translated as CASSLTGSNQPQHF.